This entry concerns a single T cell receptor beta chain. The identical CDR3 is also encoded by other nucleotide sequences in the sample. Germline loops: CDR1 GTSNPN, CDR2 SVGIG (reference sequence). This CDR3 region has 15 residues. The V end was cut by 0 bases, the J end by 0 bases, with 11 bases between. The PCR was carried out with 60 Vbeta primers and 13 Jbeta primers. Libraries were prepared by immunoSEQ multiplex PCR; TCRdb keeps only in-frame clonotypes and omits some of them. The sample has more than 80,000 clones; roughly 71% are singletons. This sample stems from a study of cytomegalovirus exposure and HLA in healthy donors.

The clonotype comes from a male donor in good health and CMV-seropositive. The V gene is TRBV30, the J gene TRBJ1-1; D not certain. Material for sequencing was PBMCs. The CDR3 is CAWSVLGRVNTEAFF. The CDR3 region has the DNA TGTGCCTGGAGTGTTCTGGGGAGGGTGAACACTGAAGCTTTCTTT. Variable domain in full (rest from reference TRBV30 and TRBJ1-1): SQTIHQWPATLVQPVGSPLSLECTVEGTSNPNLYWYRQAAGRGLQLLFYSVGIGQISSEVPQNLSASRPQDRQFILSSKKLLLSDSGFYLCAWSVLGRVNTEAFFGQGTRLTVV.